The 18 T cell receptor beta chains listed next were all sequenced from one sample in a study of response to subunit inactivated influenza vaccine. TCRdb independently ran MiXCR on the RT-PCR reads; one entry per CDR3 protein. The table lists 750,000 to 850,000 distinct CDR3 sequences, around 20% of them singletons. This specimen consisted of PBMCs from blood, obtained roughly 5 days after vaccination. The receptors stem from a man aged 50 to 59 who received an inactivated influenza vaccine.

The chain has TRBV9 and TRBJ2-5; TRBD2 matches 8 bases. Germline lookup yields CDR1 SGDLS and CDR2 YYNGEE. This CDR3 region has 17 residues. J lost 1 base, V lost 4 bases, and 12 bases had no gene match. The CDR3 DNA follows: TGTGCCAGCAGCCCCAACTGGGGCGGGAGGCTCCAAGAGACCCAGTACTTC. This sequence encodes CASSPNWGGRLQETQYF.

This clonotype has just a few counts. The genes are TRBV4-2 and TRBJ2-7; 8 bases line up with TRBD2. In germline, CDR1 is LGHNA, CDR2 YNFKEQ. This CDR3 comprises 16 residues. V shed 1 base and J 6 bases; nucleotides not matched to a gene: 11. The CDR3 bases are TGTGCCAGCAGCCAAGTGTTCCTAGCGGGTACTACCGAGCAGTACTTC. This gives the protein CASSQVFLAGTTEQYF.

In this sample, this clonotype turned up a few times. V is TRBV12-3 or TRBV12-4 and J is TRBJ2-1, with 8 bases fitting TRBD2. The V gene end was trimmed by 6 bases and the J gene end by 3 bases; junction bases not matched to a gene: 4. The length of the CDR3 is 14 residues. The CDR3 loop reads CASSQLADYNEQFF. The CDR3 coding sequence is TGTGCCAGCAGCCAACTAGCGGACTACAATGAGCAGTTCTTC.

This clonotype was counted a few times. This sequence joins TRBV9 and TRBJ1-1; weak D call: TRBD1 (5 bases). The CDR3 contains 12 residues. V lost 6 bases to trimming and J lost 3 bases, with 9 bases between them. Germline V lookup: CDR1 SGDLS, CDR2 YYNGEE. CDR3 loop: CASTRDDTEAFF. DNA of the CDR3: TGTGCCAGCACCAGGGACGACACTGAAGCTTTCTTT.

This clonotype has more than one count but fewer than ten. The V call is TRBV24-1, the J call TRBJ2-3, with D possibly matching TRBD1 (8 bases). This CDR3 region has 14 residues. The V gene's germline CDR1 is KGHDR and CDR2 SFDVKD. V was trimmed by 7 bases and J by 9 bases, leaving 19 bases between them. The CDR3 protein is CATREQGGTGTQYF. The CDR3 nucleotides read TGTGCCACCAGGGAACAGGGGGGGACCGGAACGCAGTATTTT.

This sequence joins TRBV18 and TRBJ2-7; TRBD1 matches at 9 bases. The CDR3 has 16 residues. Germline lookup yields CDR1 KGHSH and CDR2 LQKENI. Unmatched junction bases numbered 7, after V lost 3 bases and J lost 1 base. For the CDR3, the DNA is TGTGCCAGCTCACCTCAAGCGGGGACAGGGTCCTACGAGCAGTACTTC. Protein sequence: CASSPQAGTGSYEQYF.

The chain recombines TRBV29-1 with TRBJ1-2; 10 bases fit TRBD1. The V segment lost 3 bases and the J segment 8 bases; nucleotides outside the gene matches: 0. CDR1 SQVTM and CDR2 ANQGSEA come from the germline V gene. The CDR3 length is 11 residues. CDR3 DNA sequence: TGCAGCGTTGAGGGACAGGGGGGCTACACCTTC. Protein product: CSVEGQGGYTF.

This clonotype was seen only a few times. V is TRBV9 and J is TRBJ2-3, with TRBD2 matching 16 bases. Germline CDR1 and CDR2: SGDLS and YYNGEE. Germline trimming cut 4 bases from V and 4 bases from J; bases unmatched to any gene: 6. CDR3 length equals 17 residues. The CDR3 region has the DNA TGTGCCAGCAGCCCCGGGACTAGCGGGAGGGCAGCAGATACGCAGTATTTT. It is translated as CASSPGTSGRAADTQYF.

The rearrangement links TRBV7-9 to TRBJ1-1, with a weak D call TRBD1 (6 bases). V lost 5 bases, J lost 8 bases, and 15 bases lay in between. Germline V lookup: CDR1 SEHNR, CDR2 FQNEAQ (reference sequence). The CDR3 consists of 13 residues. The DNA of the CDR3 is TGTGCCAGCAGCCCAATTAAAACAGGGGAAGCTTTCTTT. Protein product: CASSPIKTGEAFF. The whole variable domain, filled in from reference TRBV7-9 and TRBJ1-1, reads DTGVSQNPRHKITKRGQNVTFRCDPISEHNRLYWYRQTLGQGPEFLTYFQNEAQLEKSRLLSDRFSAERPKGSFSTLEIQRTEQGDSAMYLCASSPIKTGEAFFGQGTRLTVV.

J is TRBJ2-7 and V is TRBV20-1; D not certain. Looked up from germline, CDR1 is DFQATT and CDR2 is SNEGSKA (reference sequence). Trimming took 3 bases from V and 0 from J, leaving 9 bases between them. The CDR3 has 13 amino acids. The chain's CDR3 is CSASLPSSYEQYF. The CDR3 nucleotides are TGCAGTGCTAGTTTGCCAAGCTCCTACGAGCAGTACTTC.

This clonotype came up a few times. This chain uses TRBV20-1 with TRBJ2-1; the match to TRBD2 covers 9 bases. The V and J ends lost 6 bases and 3 bases, in that order; junction bases with no gene match: 12. The CDR3 runs to 16 residues. The germline CDR1 and CDR2 sequences are DFQATT and SNEGSKA (reference sequence). CDR3 nucleotide sequence: TGCAGTGCCCCGACCGGGCGGGAGGGATACTACAATGAGCAGTTCTTC. This sequence encodes CSAPTGREGYYNEQFF.

The chain links TRBV20-1 to TRBJ2-3; 11 bases map to TRBD2. Per the germline V gene, CDR1 is DFQATT and CDR2 is SNEGSKA (reference sequence). This CDR3 comprises 20 residues. V gave up 3 bases and J gave up 0 bases; unmatched junction bases: 17. The CDR3 region has the DNA TGCAGTGCTAGGCCCCTAGCGGGAGGACCTTACTCAACTAGCACAGATACGCAGTATTTT. It codes for CSARPLAGGPYSTSTDTQYF.

The chain links TRBV7-9 to TRBJ2-3, with D uncertain. Germline assignment: CDR1 SEHNR and CDR2 FQNEAQ (reference sequence). The length of the CDR3 is 16 residues. Trimming took off 5 bases at V and 2 bases at J, with 17 bases between the two ends. CDR3 loop: CASSANRTSATDTQYF. The CDR3 DNA reads as TGTGCCAGCAGCGCAAACCGGACCTCCGCCACAGATACGCAGTATTTT.

This clonotype was detected a few times. CDR3: CASSYSTGETQYF. The CDR3 DNA sequence: TGTGCCAGCAGTTACAGCACCGGGGAGACCCAGTACTTC. The chain couples TRBV5-6 to TRBJ2-5; D gene unclear. Between the trimmed V and J ends, which lost 5 bases and 5 bases, there was a span of 13 bases. CDR3 size: 13 residues. Germline CDR1 is SGHDT and CDR2 is YYEEEE.

This clonotype was observed a few times. V is TRBV9 and J is TRBJ2-2, with TRBD2 matching over 8 bases. The CDR3 runs 15 residues. With V trimmed by 4 bases and J by 2 bases, 4 bases remained unmatched. Germline assignment: CDR1 SGDLS and CDR2 YYNGEE. The CDR3 protein is CASSPREGNTGELFF. DNA of the CDR3: TGTGCCAGCAGCCCACGGGAGGGTAACACCGGGGAGCTGTTTTTT.

The chain combines TRBV5-4 with TRBJ2-5; TRBD2 matches 7 bases. J gave up 5 bases and V 1 base, and 8 bases lay outside the gene matches. Germline V lookup: CDR1 SGHNT, CDR2 YYREEE (reference sequence). The CDR3 contains 15 residues. The CDR3 sequence: CASSLSGTTGETQYF. CDR3 bases: TGTGCCAGCAGCTTGTCCGGGACTACGGGGGAGACCCAGTACTTC.

The chain couples TRBV11-2 to TRBJ1-5, with TRBD1 identical over 10 bases. This CDR3 region has 18 residues. CDR1 is SGHAT and CDR2 is FQNNGV in the germline V gene. J was trimmed by 1 base and V by 4 bases; bases with no gene match: 10. CDR3 nucleotides: TGTGCCAGCAGCTCCGGACAGGGGGGTCCTATAAGCAATCAGCCCCAGCATTTT. Its translation: CASSSGQGGPISNQPQHF.

The sample holds many counts of this clonotype. The chain recombines TRBV6-5 with TRBJ2-5, with 7 bases aligning to TRBD2. Germline lookup yields CDR1 MNHEY and CDR2 SVGAGI. V trimming: 0 bases; J trimming: 3 bases; junction bases outside the gene matches: 1. The CDR3 length is 14 residues. Here the CDR3 reads CASSYSGGKETQYF. For the CDR3, the DNA is TGTGCCAGCAGTTACTCGGGGGGGAAAGAGACCCAGTACTTC.